This is a list of T cell receptor beta chains from one sample in a study of blood T cell repertoires in COVID-19. Profiled with immunoSEQ multiplex PCR; TCRdb holds only in-frame clones, not every one. The sample has about 120,000 clones, about 90% seen once. The specimen was peripheral blood. All receptors come from an older woman with acute or convalescent COVID-19. Each CDR3 is given with its conserved first and last residue. The order of the fields is CDR3 protein, CDR3 DNA, V gene, D gene, clone size, J gene. The D gene is left open where the match is weak. Only part of the rows carry a size: once, few, many, or a class if the clone is expanded.

CDR3aa: CASSPEQGSGYTF
CDR3nt: TGTGCCAGCTCACCAGAACAGGGTAGTGGCTACACCTTC
v_gene: TRBV18
d_gene: .
abundance: .
j_gene: TRBJ1-2

CDR3aa: CASSRGEGDNQPQHF
CDR3nt: TGCGCCAGCAGCCGCGGCGAGGGGGACAATCAGCCCCAGCATTTT
v_gene: TRBV4-1
d_gene: .
abundance: once
j_gene: TRBJ1-5

CDR3aa: CASSPRGQGAGEQYF
CDR3nt: TGCGCCAGCAGCCCGAGGGGACAGGGGGCGGGCGAGCAGTACTTC
v_gene: TRBV5-1
d_gene: TRBD1
abundance: .
j_gene: TRBJ2-7

CDR3aa: CASSVSGGATDTQYF
CDR3nt: TGCGCCAGCAGCGTTAGCGGGGGGGCCACAGATACGCAGTATTTT
v_gene: TRBV5-1
d_gene: TRBD2
abundance: .
j_gene: TRBJ2-3

CDR3aa: CASRWGANTEAFF
CDR3nt: TGTGCCAGCCGGTGGGGAGCGAACACTGAAGCTTTCTTT
v_gene: TRBV2
d_gene: .
abundance: .
j_gene: TRBJ1-1

CDR3aa: CASSVGTARTDTQYF
CDR3nt: TGTGCCAGCAGCGTGGGGACAGCCCGCACAGATACGCAGTATTTT
v_gene: TRBV9
d_gene: TRBD1
abundance: once
j_gene: TRBJ2-3

CDR3aa: CASSVVLPGNTEAFF
CDR3nt: TGTGCCAGCAGCGTAGTTCTTCCAGGGAACACTGAAGCTTTCTTT
v_gene: TRBV9
d_gene: .
abundance: .
j_gene: TRBJ1-1

CDR3aa: CASSRTSGGSGETQYF
CDR3nt: TGTGCCAGCAGTAGGACTAGCGGGGGATCGGGGGAGACCCAGTACTTC
v_gene: TRBV5-4
d_gene: TRBD2
abundance: .
j_gene: TRBJ2-5

CDR3aa: CASGLEQGAGGELFF
CDR3nt: TGTGCTAGTGGTTTGGAACAGGGGGCCGGCGGGGAGCTGTTTTTT
v_gene: TRBV12-5
d_gene: TRBD1
abundance: .
j_gene: TRBJ2-2

CDR3aa: CASSLPDSDTQYF
CDR3nt: TGTGCCAGCAGTCTCCCGGACTCAGATACGCAGTATTTT
v_gene: TRBV28
d_gene: .
abundance: .
j_gene: TRBJ2-3

CDR3aa: CASSRGLGARLFYGYTF
CDR3nt: TGTGCCAGCAGCCGTGGTCTGGGGGCCAGGCTATTCTATGGCTACACCTTC
v_gene: TRBV28
d_gene: .
abundance: .
j_gene: TRBJ1-2

CDR3aa: CASKTDSSYNSPLHF
CDR3nt: TGTGCCAGCAAGACGGACAGCTCCTATAATTCACCCCTCCACTTT
v_gene: TRBV3-1/TRBV3-2
d_gene: .
abundance: .
j_gene: TRBJ1-6

CDR3aa: CASSGTGDQPQHF
CDR3nt: TGTGCCAGCAGCGGCACAGGGGATCAGCCCCAGCATTTT
v_gene: TRBV7-9
d_gene: TRBD1
abundance: .
j_gene: TRBJ1-5

CDR3aa: CASSRYERGLGEQFF
CDR3nt: TGTGCCAGCAGCCGCTATGAGCGGGGGCTGGGGGAGCAGTTCTTC
v_gene: TRBV14
d_gene: TRBD2
abundance: .
j_gene: TRBJ2-1

CDR3aa: CASSSGTIQETQYF
CDR3nt: TGCGCCAGCAGCTCCGGGACTATACAAGAGACCCAGTACTTC
v_gene: TRBV5-1
d_gene: TRBD2
abundance: once
j_gene: TRBJ2-5

CDR3aa: CASSYDRDHGYTF
CDR3nt: TGTGCCAGCAGTTACGACAGGGACCATGGCTACACCTTC
v_gene: TRBV6-5
d_gene: TRBD1
abundance: .
j_gene: TRBJ1-2

CDR3aa: CASSQASSNQPQHF
CDR3nt: TGTGCCAGCAGCCAAGCTAGTAGCAATCAGCCCCAGCATTTT
v_gene: TRBV4-2
d_gene: .
abundance: .
j_gene: TRBJ1-5

CDR3aa: CASRSPGGGNTIYF
CDR3nt: TGTGCCAGTAGGTCTCCGGGAGGAGGAAACACCATATATTTT
v_gene: TRBV19
d_gene: .
abundance: .
j_gene: TRBJ1-3

CDR3aa: CATSDTGQGLQETQYF
CDR3nt: TGTGCCACCAGTGATACGGGACAGGGATTGCAAGAGACCCAGTACTTC
v_gene: TRBV24-1
d_gene: TRBD1
abundance: .
j_gene: TRBJ2-5

CDR3aa: CASSYDRTPGNTIYF
CDR3nt: TGTGCCAGCAGCTATGATCGGACACCAGGAAACACCATATATTTT
v_gene: TRBV7-6
d_gene: .
abundance: .
j_gene: TRBJ1-3

CDR3aa: CASSFQGVNYGYTF
CDR3nt: TGTGCCAGCAGCTTCCAGGGGGTTAACTATGGCTACACCTTC
v_gene: TRBV7-9
d_gene: TRBD1
abundance: once
j_gene: TRBJ1-2

CDR3aa: CASSPTPPNSPLHF
CDR3nt: TGTGCCAGCAGCCCTACCCCCCCTAATTCACCCCTCCACTTT
v_gene: TRBV6-6
d_gene: .
abundance: .
j_gene: TRBJ1-6

CDR3aa: CASSQGDFQETQYF
CDR3nt: TGTGCCAGCAGCCAAGGGGACTTCCAAGAGACCCAGTACTTC
v_gene: TRBV3-1/TRBV3-2
d_gene: .
abundance: .
j_gene: TRBJ2-5

CDR3aa: CASSESKLAGTEAFF
CDR3nt: TGCGCCAGCAGTGAGTCGAAATTGGCTGGCACTGAAGCTTTCTTT
v_gene: TRBV10-1
d_gene: .
abundance: once
j_gene: TRBJ1-1

CDR3aa: CASNRAGGEGTGELFF
CDR3nt: TGTGCCAGCAACCGTGCAGGGGGCGAGGGCACCGGGGAGCTGTTTTTT
v_gene: TRBV2
d_gene: TRBD1
abundance: .
j_gene: TRBJ2-2

CDR3aa: CASSVDGQNSPLHF
CDR3nt: TGTGCCAGCAGTGTCGACGGACAGAATTCACCCCTCCACTTT
v_gene: TRBV6-6
d_gene: .
abundance: .
j_gene: TRBJ1-6

CDR3aa: CASGPQGLGSPLHF
CDR3nt: TGTGCCAGCGGGCCACAGGGGCTAGGGTCACCCCTCCACTTT
v_gene: TRBV6-5
d_gene: TRBD1
abundance: .
j_gene: TRBJ1-6

CDR3aa: CASSTTDSLNEKLFF
CDR3nt: TGTGCCAGTAGTACGACGGACAGCCTCAATGAAAAACTGTTTTTT
v_gene: TRBV19
d_gene: .
abundance: .
j_gene: TRBJ1-4

CDR3aa: CASSQDPPGGGTDTQYF
CDR3nt: TGTGCCAGCAGCCAAGACCCACCGGGCGGGGGGACAGATACGCAGTATTTT
v_gene: TRBV3-1/TRBV3-2
d_gene: TRBD2
abundance: .
j_gene: TRBJ2-3

CDR3aa: CASSQNREKTQYF
CDR3nt: TGCGCCAGCAGCCAGAACAGGGAGAAGACCCAGTACTTC
v_gene: TRBV5-1
d_gene: .
abundance: .
j_gene: TRBJ2-5

CDR3aa: CASSLDRVSGGYTF
CDR3nt: TGTGCCAGCAGTTTAGACAGGGTCTCTGGTGGCTACACCTTC
v_gene: TRBV6-5
d_gene: TRBD1
abundance: .
j_gene: TRBJ1-2

CDR3aa: CAIDEGTNTEAFF
CDR3nt: TGTGCCATCGATGAGGGAACGAACACTGAAGCTTTCTTT
v_gene: TRBV10-3
d_gene: .
abundance: few
j_gene: TRBJ1-1

CDR3aa: CASRTRQTTEAFF
CDR3nt: TGTGCCAGCAGGACTAGACAGACCACTGAAGCTTTCTTT
v_gene: TRBV11-3
d_gene: .
abundance: .
j_gene: TRBJ1-1

CDR3aa: CASHGQGDSGPQHF
CDR3nt: TGTGCCAGCCATGGACAGGGGGACTCGGGGCCCCAGCATTTT
v_gene: TRBV28
d_gene: TRBD1
abundance: .
j_gene: TRBJ1-5

CDR3aa: CASSYSSGGSPLHF
CDR3nt: TGTGCCAGCAGTTACTCGAGCGGGGGTTCACCCCTCCACTTT
v_gene: TRBV6-5
d_gene: .
abundance: .
j_gene: TRBJ1-6

CDR3aa: CASSPREGDEQFF
CDR3nt: TGTGCCAGCAGCCCGAGGGAAGGAGACGAGCAGTTCTTC
v_gene: TRBV7-7
d_gene: .
abundance: .
j_gene: TRBJ2-1

CDR3aa: CASSIGLRTDTQYF
CDR3nt: TGTGCCAGTAGTATAGGTCTCCGCACAGATACGCAGTATTTT
v_gene: TRBV19
d_gene: .
abundance: .
j_gene: TRBJ2-3

CDR3aa: CASSVDRESITGNTIYF
CDR3nt: TGTGCCAGCAGCGTAGACCGGGAATCGATCACTGGAAACACCATATATTTT
v_gene: TRBV9
d_gene: .
abundance: once
j_gene: TRBJ1-3

CDR3aa: CAALGRVANTIYF
CDR3nt: TGTGCCGCCCTTGGCAGGGTAGCAAACACCATATATTTT
v_gene: TRBV28
d_gene: .
abundance: .
j_gene: TRBJ1-3

CDR3aa: CAISVPYRGADTQYF
CDR3nt: TGTGCCATCAGTGTACCCTACAGGGGCGCAGATACGCAGTATTTT
v_gene: TRBV10-3
d_gene: TRBD1
abundance: .
j_gene: TRBJ2-3

CDR3aa: CASSLEELQPQHF
CDR3nt: TGTGCCAGCAGCTTAGAGGAGCTCCAGCCCCAGCATTTT
v_gene: TRBV7-9
d_gene: .
abundance: few
j_gene: TRBJ1-5

CDR3aa: CASSGQAGETQYF
CDR3nt: TGTGCCAGCTCAGGACAAGCAGGGGAGACCCAGTACTTC
v_gene: TRBV18
d_gene: .
abundance: .
j_gene: TRBJ2-5

CDR3aa: CASSQGTVYSGNTIYF
CDR3nt: TGCGCCAGCAGCCAAGGGACAGTCTACTCTGGAAACACCATATATTTT
v_gene: TRBV5-1
d_gene: TRBD1
abundance: .
j_gene: TRBJ1-3

CDR3aa: CASSLEGGNQPQHF
CDR3nt: TGTGCCAGCAGCCTCGAAGGGGGCAATCAGCCCCAGCATTTT
v_gene: TRBV7-9
d_gene: .
abundance: .
j_gene: TRBJ1-5

CDR3aa: CASSHRDRENTEAFF
CDR3nt: TGTGCCAGCAGCCATAGGGACAGGGAGAACACTGAAGCTTTCTTT
v_gene: TRBV3-1/TRBV3-2
d_gene: TRBD1
abundance: .
j_gene: TRBJ1-1

CDR3aa: CASNAGTGVLGEAFF
CDR3nt: TGTGCCAGCAATGCCGGGACAGGGGTCCTGGGTGAAGCTTTCTTT
v_gene: TRBV6-5
d_gene: TRBD1
abundance: .
j_gene: TRBJ1-1

CDR3aa: CATSDLSGTQYF
CDR3nt: TGTGCCACCAGTGATTTATCCGGGACGCAGTATTTT
v_gene: TRBV24-1
d_gene: .
abundance: few
j_gene: TRBJ2-3

CDR3aa: CASSERGVSYNEQFF
CDR3nt: TGTGCCAGCAGCGAGCGGGGTGTCTCCTACAATGAGCAGTTCTTC
v_gene: TRBV7-9
d_gene: TRBD2
abundance: .
j_gene: TRBJ2-1

CDR3aa: CSVLGGNTEAFF
CDR3nt: TGCAGCGTGCTCGGCGGGAACACTGAAGCTTTCTTT
v_gene: TRBV29-1
d_gene: .
abundance: .
j_gene: TRBJ1-1

CDR3aa: CASSPGTGRSPNTEAFF
CDR3nt: TGTGCCAGCAGCCCGGGGACAGGGAGATCTCCAAACACTGAAGCTTTCTTT
v_gene: TRBV7-9
d_gene: TRBD1
abundance: once
j_gene: TRBJ1-1